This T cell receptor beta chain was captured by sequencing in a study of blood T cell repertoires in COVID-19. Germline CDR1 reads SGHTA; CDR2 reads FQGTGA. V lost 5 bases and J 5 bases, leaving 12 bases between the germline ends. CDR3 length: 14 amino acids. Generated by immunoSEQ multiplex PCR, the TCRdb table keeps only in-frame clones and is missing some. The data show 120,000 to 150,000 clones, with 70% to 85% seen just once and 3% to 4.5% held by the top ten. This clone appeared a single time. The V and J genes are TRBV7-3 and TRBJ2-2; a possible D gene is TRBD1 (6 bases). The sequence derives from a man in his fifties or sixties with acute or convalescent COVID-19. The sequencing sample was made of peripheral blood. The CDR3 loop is CASSRQAQTGELFF. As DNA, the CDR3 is TGTGCCAGCAGCCGACAGGCGCAAACCGGGGAGCTGTTTTTT.